This T cell receptor beta chain was sequenced in a study of blood T cell repertoires in COVID-19 (dated by TCRdb to 2020 to 2021). Looking at the study overall: For ImmuneRACE Cohort 3, a participant was defined as recovered based on two consecutive negative NP/OP PCR tests, clearance by a healthcare professional, or resolution of symptoms. Samples from collaborators originated in the United States, Italy and Spain and spanned both the acute and convalescent phases of COVID-19. The prospective study material was composed of cDNA or gDNA derived from T cells, B-cell-depleted T cells, or PBMCs. Deeply sampled blood TCRbeta repertoires from subjects exposed to, actively infected with, or recovered from COVID-19 were included in the dataset. The repertoires were released in a freely available public database intended as a resource for research on the immune response to SARS-CoV-2. Samples came from the ongoing ImmuneRACE study (first 160 participants) plus 1,254 subjects from 6 global collaborators. A de-identified subject ID, COVID-19 status, age in years and sex were almost always included in the sample metadata. Where available, HLA class I and class II types were obtained from metadata supplied by the sample provider rather than from assay-based typing. Results the study describes overall, beyond this receptor: The quantity of clinical and demographic metadata differed by source and by participant and was supplied without curation.

Concerning this clone: This clone's antigen is unknown. Base qualities were left out, and no much larger clone turns up one base away.

TCRbeta CDR3 regions were amplified from genomic DNA by means of the immunoSEQ Assay, a bias-controlled multiplex PCR. The original pipeline was this. Within the assay, amplification of reference gene primers was used to estimate how many nucleated cells each sample contained. To quantify the absolute abundance of each unique TCRbeta CDR3 rearrangement, sequence reads were collapsed and filtered. For each sample, productive Simpson clonality was calculated as the square root of Simpson's diversity index across productive rearrangements. Not all clones reach the TCRdb copy of this immuneACCESS table, which keeps in-frame sequences only. Checked studies attribute under half of the gap to unresolved V genes and leave the rest unexplained. V and J calls and clone size are those listed in that table; D and trimming were worked out from the DNA. This sample holds some 330,000 clones; about 89% were observed only once. Approximately 1.8% of the sample is in the top ten clones.

The germline V gene specifies MNHEY as CDR1 and SVGAGI as CDR2. The CDR3 has 13 amino acids, counting the end cysteine and phenylalanine. Only the CDR3 DNA stays, 39 bases, in frame from base 1. The junction carries 10 bases between V and J, which are trimmed by 4 bases and 3 bases respectively. In the prospective study, participants were 18 to 89 years old, resided in 24 geographic areas of the United States, and were enrolled through a virtual design. In the prospective study, participants were assigned to cohorts based on the clinical history participants reported in a screening survey and a study questionnaire. In the prospective study, whole blood, serum and a nasopharyngeal or oropharyngeal swab were collected from each participant by mobile phlebotomists. Participants in the prospective study had the option to provide additional blood draws and questionnaires over a 2-month period. Before DNA extraction, blood samples from the prospective study were shipped at room temperature or frozen.

The sample was PBMCs or T cells enriched from blood (not recorded which). This clonotype originated in a man aged 40-49 years in a cohort exposed to, infected with or recovered from COVID-19 (not recorded which). Recombination linked TRBV6-5 to TRBJ2-7; TRBD1 is perhaps the D gene, given 6 matching bases. The nucleotide sequence is given as TGTGCCAGCAGTTCGCAGGGGATCTACGAGCAGTACTTC. It translates as CASSSQGIYEQYF.